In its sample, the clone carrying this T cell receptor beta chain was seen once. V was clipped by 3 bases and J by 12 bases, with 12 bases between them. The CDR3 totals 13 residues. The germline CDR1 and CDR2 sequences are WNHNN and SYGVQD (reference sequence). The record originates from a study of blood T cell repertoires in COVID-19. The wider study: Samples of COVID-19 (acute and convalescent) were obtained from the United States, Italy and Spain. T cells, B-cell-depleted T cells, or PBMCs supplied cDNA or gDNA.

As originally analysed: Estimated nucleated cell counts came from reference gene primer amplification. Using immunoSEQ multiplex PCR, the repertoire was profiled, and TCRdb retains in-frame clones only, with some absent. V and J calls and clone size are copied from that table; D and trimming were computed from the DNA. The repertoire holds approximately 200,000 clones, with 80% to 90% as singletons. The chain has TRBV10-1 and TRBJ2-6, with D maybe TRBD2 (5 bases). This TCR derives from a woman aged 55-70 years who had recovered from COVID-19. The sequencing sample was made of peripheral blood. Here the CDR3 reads CASSDEGLGVLTF. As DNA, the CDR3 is TGCGCCAGCAGTGACGAGGGCCTGGGCGTCCTGACTTTC.